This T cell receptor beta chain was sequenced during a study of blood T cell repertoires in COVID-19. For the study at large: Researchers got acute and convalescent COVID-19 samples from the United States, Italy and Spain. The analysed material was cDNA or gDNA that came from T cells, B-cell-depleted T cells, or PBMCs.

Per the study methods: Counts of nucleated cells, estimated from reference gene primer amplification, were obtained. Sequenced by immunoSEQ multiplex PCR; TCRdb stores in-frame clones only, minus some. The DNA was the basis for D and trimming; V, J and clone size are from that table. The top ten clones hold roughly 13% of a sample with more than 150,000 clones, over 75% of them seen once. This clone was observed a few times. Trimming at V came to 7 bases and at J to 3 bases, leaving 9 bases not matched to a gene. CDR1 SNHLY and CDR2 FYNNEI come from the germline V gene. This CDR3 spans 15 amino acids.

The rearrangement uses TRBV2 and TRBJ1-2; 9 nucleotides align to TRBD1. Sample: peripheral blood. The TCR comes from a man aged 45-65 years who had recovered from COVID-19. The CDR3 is CASTASDRGYYGYTF. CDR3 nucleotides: TGTGCCAGCACAGCCTCGGACAGGGGTTACTATGGCTACACCTTC.